The clone carrying this TCR beta chain has a handful of counts. The data were taken from a study of blood T cell repertoires in COVID-19. Overall study context: Sources were T cells, B-cell-depleted T cells, or PBMCs; the material itself was cDNA or gDNA.

Original data processing: Scientists estimated how many nucleated cells there were by amplifying reference gene primers. Clones were read by immunoSEQ multiplex PCR, and TCRdb kept only the in-frame ones, dropping some. D and trimming were read from the DNA, whereas the V and J calls and clone size are those reported in that table. The sample records roughly 260,000 clones, around 87% being singletons. The receptor's source is a woman between 50 and 59 years old with acute or convalescent COVID-19. What was sequenced was peripheral blood.

In DNA form, the CDR3 reads TGTGCCAGCAGTGTAGGGGGCAGCGACACCGGGGAGCTGTTTTTT. Its protein product is CASSVGGSDTGELFF. This sequence joins TRBV28 and TRBJ2-2, with 7 bases aligning to TRBD1. The CDR3 sequence is 15 residues long. Germline V gene data show CDR1 as MDHEN and CDR2 as SYDVKM. The V segment lost 5 bases and the J segment 3 bases; nucleotides outside the gene matches: 6.